This TCR beta chain was identified in a study of blood T cell repertoires in COVID-19. Study-wide background: The analysed material was cDNA or gDNA that came from T cells, B-cell-depleted T cells, or PBMCs.

Assay: immunoSEQ multiplex PCR; the TCRdb copy retains only in-frame clones and omits some. The data hold 200,000 to 250,000 clones, with over 80% observed a single time. The sample holds a few counts of this clone. Other DNA sequences of this sample code for an identical CDR3. CDR3 length: 13 amino acids. Germline V gene data show CDR1 as WNHNN and CDR2 as SYGVQD (reference sequence). V lost 6 bases to trimming and J lost 3 bases, with 11 bases between them. This chain joins TRBV10-1 and TRBJ1-1; a possible D gene is TRBD1 (6 bases). Material for sequencing was PBMCs or T cells enriched from blood (not recorded which). This receptor was obtained from a woman aged 25 to 39 who had been exposed to COVID-19. The CDR3, as DNA: TGCGCCAGCAGCGGTCAGGGGTACACTGAAGCTTTCTTT. The encoded protein is CASSGQGYTEAFF.